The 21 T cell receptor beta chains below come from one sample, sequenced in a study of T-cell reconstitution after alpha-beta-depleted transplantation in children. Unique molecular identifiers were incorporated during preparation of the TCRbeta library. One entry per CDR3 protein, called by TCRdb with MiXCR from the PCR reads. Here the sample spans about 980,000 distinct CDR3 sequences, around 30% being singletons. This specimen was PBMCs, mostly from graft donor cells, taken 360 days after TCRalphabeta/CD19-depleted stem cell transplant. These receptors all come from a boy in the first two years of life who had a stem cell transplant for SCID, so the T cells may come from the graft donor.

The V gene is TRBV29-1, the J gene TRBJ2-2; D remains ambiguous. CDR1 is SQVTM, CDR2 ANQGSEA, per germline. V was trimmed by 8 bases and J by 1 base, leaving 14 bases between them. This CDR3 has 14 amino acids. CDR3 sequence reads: CSYGQNRNTGELFF. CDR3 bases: TGCAGCTACGGGCAAAACCGGAACACCGGGGAGCTGTTTTTT.

The CDR3 loop is CASSYPSSATGEIGAKNIQYF. In DNA, the CDR3 is TGCGCCAGCAGCTACCCTTCCTCCGCGACAGGGGAAATTGGGGCCAAAAACATTCAGTACTTC. The chain links TRBV5-1 to TRBJ2-4, with TRBD1 matching over 8 bases. The germline V gene encodes CDR1 SGHRS and CDR2 YFSETQ. The V and J ends lost 3 bases and 1 base, in that order; junction bases with no gene match: 21. The CDR3 loop spans 21 amino acids. The variable domain in full, completed from reference TRBV5-1 and TRBJ2-4, reads KAGVTQTPRYLIKTRGQQVTLSCSPISGHRSVSWYQQTPGQGLQFLFEYFSETQRNKGNFPGRFSGRQFSNSRSEMNVSTLELGDSALYLCASSYPSSATGEIGAKNIQYFGAGTRLSVL.

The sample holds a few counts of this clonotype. CDR3 residues: CSAGARADTQYF. The CDR3 region has the DNA TGCAGTGCGGGGGCCCGGGCAGATACGCAGTATTTT. This sequence joins TRBV20-1 and TRBJ2-3; D is perhaps TRBD1 (6 bases). Germline V lookup: CDR1 DFQATT, CDR2 SNEGSKA (reference sequence). Trimming pared 6 bases from V and 4 bases from J, leaving 11 bases between. The CDR3 has 12 residues.

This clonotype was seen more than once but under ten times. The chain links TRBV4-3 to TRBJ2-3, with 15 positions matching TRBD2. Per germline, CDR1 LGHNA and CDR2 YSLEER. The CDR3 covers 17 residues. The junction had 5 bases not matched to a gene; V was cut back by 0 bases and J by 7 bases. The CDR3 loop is CASSQDRTSGGAYTQYF. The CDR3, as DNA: TGCGCCAGCAGCCAAGATCGGACTAGCGGGGGGGCGTATACGCAGTATTTT.

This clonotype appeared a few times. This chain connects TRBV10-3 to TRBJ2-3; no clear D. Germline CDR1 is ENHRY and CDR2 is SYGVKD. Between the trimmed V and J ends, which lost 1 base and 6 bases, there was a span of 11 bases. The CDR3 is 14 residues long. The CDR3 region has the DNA TGTGCCATCAGTGAGTATCGGACGCGGGATACGCAGTATTTT. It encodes CAISEYRTRDTQYF.

CDR3: CSARGGQGVGKLFF. In nucleotides, the CDR3 is TGCAGTGCTAGAGGGGGACAGGGCGTTGGAAAACTGTTTTTT. This chain joins TRBV20-1 and TRBJ1-4; 9 bases align to TRBD1. CDR1 and CDR2 (germline): DFQATT, SNEGSKA (reference sequence). Losses at the gene ends were 1 base for V and 10 bases for J; bases not matched to a gene: 7. The CDR3 runs to 14 residues.

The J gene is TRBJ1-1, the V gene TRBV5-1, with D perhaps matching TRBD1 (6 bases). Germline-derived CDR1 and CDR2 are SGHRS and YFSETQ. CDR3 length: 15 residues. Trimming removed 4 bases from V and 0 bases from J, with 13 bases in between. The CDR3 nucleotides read TGCGCCAGCAGCACCCCACAGGGCATGAACACTGAAGCTTTCTTT. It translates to CASSTPQGMNTEAFF.

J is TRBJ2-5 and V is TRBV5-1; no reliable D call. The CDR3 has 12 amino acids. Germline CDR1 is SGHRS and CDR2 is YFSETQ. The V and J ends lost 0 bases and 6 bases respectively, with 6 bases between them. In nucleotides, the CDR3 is TGCGCCAGCAGCTTGGATGTTAAGACCCAGTACTTC. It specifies CASSLDVKTQYF. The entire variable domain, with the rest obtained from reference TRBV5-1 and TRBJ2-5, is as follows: KAGVTQTPRYLIKTRGQQVTLSCSPISGHRSVSWYQQTPGQGLQFLFEYFSETQRNKGNFPGRFSGRQFSNSRSEMNVSTLELGDSALYLCASSLDVKTQYFGPGTRLLVL.

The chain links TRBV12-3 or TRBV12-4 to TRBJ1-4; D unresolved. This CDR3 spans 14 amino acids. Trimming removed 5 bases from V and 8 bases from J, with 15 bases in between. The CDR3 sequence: CASSPGGWEEKLFF. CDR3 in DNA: TGTGCCAGCAGTCCGGGAGGATGGGAGGAAAAACTGTTTTTT.

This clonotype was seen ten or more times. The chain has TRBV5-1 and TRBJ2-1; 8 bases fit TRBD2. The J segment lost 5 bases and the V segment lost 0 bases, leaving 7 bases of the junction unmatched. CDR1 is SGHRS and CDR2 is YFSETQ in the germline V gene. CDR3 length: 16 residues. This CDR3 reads CASSLGSSGFNNEQFF. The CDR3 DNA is TGCGCCAGCAGCTTGGGGTCTAGCGGGTTTAACAATGAGCAGTTCTTC. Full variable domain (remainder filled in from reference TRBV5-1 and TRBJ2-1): KAGVTQTPRYLIKTRGQQVTLSCSPISGHRSVSWYQQTPGQGLQFLFEYFSETQRNKGNFPGRFSGRQFSNSRSEMNVSTLELGDSALYLCASSLGSSGFNNEQFFGPGTRLTVL.

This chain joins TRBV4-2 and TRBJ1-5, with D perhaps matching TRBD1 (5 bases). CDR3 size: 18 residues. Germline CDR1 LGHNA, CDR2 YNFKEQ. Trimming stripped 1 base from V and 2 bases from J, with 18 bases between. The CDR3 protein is CASSQGRGSTVGNQPQHF. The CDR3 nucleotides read TGTGCCAGCAGCCAAGGAAGGGGATCAACGGTTGGCAATCAGCCCCAGCATTTT.

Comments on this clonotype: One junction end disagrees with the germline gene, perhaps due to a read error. The CDR3 nucleotides read TGCAGCGTTGATCTCGGACAGCCCAACTTC. Its protein is CSVDLGQPNF. The rearrangement joins TRBV29-1 to TRBJ1-2; D possibly corresponds to TRBD1 (6 bases). There are 10 residues in the CDR3. Germline CDR1 SQVTM, CDR2 ANQGSEA.

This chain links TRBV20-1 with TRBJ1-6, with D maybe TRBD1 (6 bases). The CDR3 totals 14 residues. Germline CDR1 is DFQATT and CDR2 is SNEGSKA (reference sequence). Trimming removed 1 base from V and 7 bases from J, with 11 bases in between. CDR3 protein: CSARVLGGNSPLHF. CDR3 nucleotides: TGCAGTGCTAGAGTGTTAGGGGGGAATTCACCCCTCCACTTT.

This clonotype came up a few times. The CDR3 bases are TGTGCCAGCAGTGTCAGGGATTCAGGGACTGAAGCTTTCTTT. Translated: CASSVRDSGTEAFF. The chain employs TRBV2 and TRBJ1-1; possible D gene TRBD1, 5 bases. Germline CDR1 reads SNHLY; CDR2 reads FYNNEI. This CDR3 has 14 residues. V dropped 4 bases and J dropped 5 bases, with 14 bases sitting between them.

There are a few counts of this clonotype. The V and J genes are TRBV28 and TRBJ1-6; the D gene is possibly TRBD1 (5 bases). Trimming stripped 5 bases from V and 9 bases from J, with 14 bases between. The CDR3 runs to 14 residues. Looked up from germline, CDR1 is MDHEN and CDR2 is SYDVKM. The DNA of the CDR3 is TGTGCCAGCAGTCTGCAGGGTTTCGGTTCACCCCTCCACTTT. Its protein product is CASSLQGFGSPLHF.

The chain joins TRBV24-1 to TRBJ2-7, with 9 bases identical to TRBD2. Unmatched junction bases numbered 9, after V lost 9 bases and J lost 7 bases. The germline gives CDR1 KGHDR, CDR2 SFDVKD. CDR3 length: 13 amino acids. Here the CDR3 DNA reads TGTGCCACCGCGGGGGGGACCCCTCTGGAGCAGTACTTC. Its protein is CATAGGTPLEQYF.

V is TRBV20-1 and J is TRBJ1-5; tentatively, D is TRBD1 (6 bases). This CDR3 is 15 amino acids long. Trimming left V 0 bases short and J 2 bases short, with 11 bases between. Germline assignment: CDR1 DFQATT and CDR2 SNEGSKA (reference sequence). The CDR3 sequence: CSARDTWTGNQPQHF. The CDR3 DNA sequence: TGCAGTGCTAGAGATACTTGGACAGGCAATCAGCCCCAGCATTTT.

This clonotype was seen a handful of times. CDR3 amino acids: CASSNANPGELFF. The CDR3 DNA is TGTGCCAGCAGTAATGCCAATCCCGGGGAGCTGTTTTTT. The chain employs TRBV6-2 or TRBV6-3 and TRBJ2-2; D is ambiguous. The V and J ends lost 5 bases and 6 bases respectively, with 10 bases between them. Germline V lookup: CDR1 MNHEY, CDR2 SVGEGT. This CDR3 has 13 amino acids.

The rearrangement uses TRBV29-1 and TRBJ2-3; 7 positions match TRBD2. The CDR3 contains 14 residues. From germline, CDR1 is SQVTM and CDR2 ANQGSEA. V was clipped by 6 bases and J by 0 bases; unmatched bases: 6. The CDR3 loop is CSVGGRGSTDTQYF. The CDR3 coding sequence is TGCAGCGTGGGGGGGAGAGGAAGCACAGATACGCAGTATTTT.

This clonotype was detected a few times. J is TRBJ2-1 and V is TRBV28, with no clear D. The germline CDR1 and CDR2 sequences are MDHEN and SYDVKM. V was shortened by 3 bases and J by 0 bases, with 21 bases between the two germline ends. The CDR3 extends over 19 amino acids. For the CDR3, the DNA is TGTGCCAGCAGTTTGAGATTCGGGCTAGACCGAAGCTCCTACAATGAGCAGTTCTTC. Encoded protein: CASSLRFGLDRSSYNEQFF.

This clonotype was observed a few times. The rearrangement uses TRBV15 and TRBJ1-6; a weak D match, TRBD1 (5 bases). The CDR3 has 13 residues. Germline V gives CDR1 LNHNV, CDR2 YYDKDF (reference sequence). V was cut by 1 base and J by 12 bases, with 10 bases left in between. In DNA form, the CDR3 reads TGTGCCACCAGCAGAGGACGGGGGGAACCCCTCCACTTT. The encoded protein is CATSRGRGEPLHF.